This note documents a single T cell receptor beta chain sequence. These data come from a study of blood T cell repertoires in COVID-19. Overall study context: The United States, Italy and Spain provided the acute and convalescent COVID-19 samples. PBMCs, B-cell-depleted T cells, or T cells provided the cDNA or gDNA that made up the material.

Per the germline V gene, CDR1 is SGHDT and CDR2 is YYEEEE. The junction had 6 bases not matched to a gene; V was cut back by 2 bases and J by 7 bases. This CDR3 contains 16 residues. Per the study methods: Cell counts per sample came from amplifying reference gene primers. Clones were sequenced by immunoSEQ multiplex PCR, and TCRdb holds only the in-frame ones, with some missing. The DNA gave D and trimming, while V, J and clone size come from that table. The profile shows about 180,000 clones, over 65% of them singletons. Seattle patient enrollment occurred during active infection, with longitudinal follow-up thereafter.

The V gene is TRBV5-6, the J gene TRBJ2-2; 12 bases align to TRBD1. The sample was peripheral blood. This TCR came from a person between 65 and 79 years old with COVID-19, enrolled during active disease. This chain's CDR3 is CASSLPGQGAYGELFF. The CDR3 bases are TGTGCCAGCAGCTTACCGGGACAGGGGGCTTACGGGGAGCTGTTTTTT.